These T cell receptor beta chains were read from a single sample in a study of cytomegalovirus exposure and HLA in healthy donors. This table comes from immunoSEQ multiplex PCR, and its TCRdb copy is limited to in-frame clones, with some not included. The sample holds over 150,000 clones; over 75% are singletons and the top ten take approximately 4.5%. The source material was PBMCs. All receptors derive from a man between 40 and 49 years old in good health and CMV-seronegative. CDR3s include the opening cysteine and the closing phenylalanine or tryptophan. D genes are given only for firm matches. The size entry is marked missing in some rows and otherwise reads once, few, many or a size class.

clone size | J gene | D gene | V gene | CDR3 DNA | CDR3 protein
. | TRBJ1-4 | . | TRBV10-3 | TGTGCCACCGGAACGGCGGAAAATAATGAAAAACTGTTTTTT | CATGTAENNEKLFF
. | TRBJ2-7 | TRBD1 | TRBV27 | TGTGCCAGCAGTTTAAAAGGGGGCGCAAACTACGAGCAGTACTTC | CASSLKGGANYEQYF
. | TRBJ1-5 | TRBD1 | TRBV6-6 | TGTGCCAGCAGTCCCCGGGACAGGGGGATTAATCAGCCCCAGCATTTT | CASSPRDRGINQPQHF
few | TRBJ2-5 | TRBD2 | TRBV7-9 | TGTGCCAGCAGCTTCAAGCGACTAGCGGGGGGGCCAGAGACCCAGTACTTC | CASSFKRLAGGPETQYF
few | TRBJ2-2 | . | TRBV6-1 | TGTGCCAGCAGTGAACCTTTCAACGCTAGGTTGGAGAACACCGGGGAGCTGTTTTTT | CASSEPFNARLENTGELFF
. | TRBJ1-3 | . | TRBV21-1 | TGTGCCAGCAGCAACCGGGACAGGGGAAGGAACACCATATATTTT | CASSNRDRGRNTIYF
. | TRBJ1-1 | . | TRBV5-6 | TGTGCCAGCAGCTTGTCAGTGAACACTGAAGCTTTCTTT | CASSLSVNTEAFF
. | TRBJ1-4 | TRBD1 | TRBV5-1 | TGCGCCAGCTACGGGACAGATAATGAAAAACTGTTTTTT | CASYGTDNEKLFF
. | TRBJ2-7 | TRBD1 | TRBV6-5 | TGTGCCAGCAGTTACATGACAGGGGGATACGAGCAGTACTTC | CASSYMTGGYEQYF
once | TRBJ2-3 | TRBD1 | TRBV27 | TGTGCCAGCAAAACCGGGGACAGGCTTACAGATACGCAGTATTTT | CASKTGDRLTDTQYF
. | TRBJ1-6 | . | TRBV7-3 | TGTGCCAGCAGCTTAAGTCGGGATTCACCCCTCCACTTT | CASSLSRDSPLHF
. | TRBJ2-3 | TRBD1 | TRBV7-7 | TGTGCTAGCAGTCGGGGACAGGGGCAGAGCACAGATACGCAGTATTTT | CASSRGQGQSTDTQYF
. | TRBJ2-7 | TRBD1 | TRBV5-4 | TGTGCCAGCAGCGCAAATTCCGGGACAGGACCCTACGAGCAGTACTTC | CASSANSGTGPYEQYF
. | TRBJ1-1 | TRBD1 | TRBV19 | TGTGCCAGTAGTAGGACAGGGATGAACACTGAAGCTTTCTTT | CASSRTGMNTEAFF
. | TRBJ1-5 | . | TRBV13 | TGTGCCAGCAGCTTAACGGGTCAGCCCCAGCATTTT | CASSLTGQPQHF
. | TRBJ2-5 | . | TRBV28 | TGTGCCAGCAGTTTATTCGGAGGGGAGACCCAGTACTTC | CASSLFGGETQYF
. | TRBJ1-2 | . | TRBV10-2 | TGCGCCAGCAGTCCAAACCGGGGGTTCTATGGCTACACCTTC | CASSPNRGFYGYTF
. | TRBJ2-3 | TRBD1 | TRBV5-4 | TGTGCCAGCAGCTCGGTAGGGGGCAAGCAGGATACGCAGTATTTT | CASSSVGGKQDTQYF
. | TRBJ2-1 | . | TRBV4-2 | TGTGCCAGCAGCCCAGGGGGGACAAATCTAATCCACAATGAGCAGTTCTTC | CASSPGGTNLIHNEQFF
. | TRBJ1-5 | . | TRBV19 | TGTGCCAGTAGTATGAGACAATCCGCTCAGCCCCAGCATTTT | CASSMRQSAQPQHF
. | TRBJ2-2 | TRBD1 | TRBV5-1 | TGCGCCAGCAGCAAGGGGGACAGAGCGAACACCGGGGAGCTGTTTTTT | CASSKGDRANTGELFF
. | TRBJ1-2 | . | TRBV4-2 | TGTGCCAGCAGCACGCCTGGAAGACACGGAGGCGATGGCTACACCTTC | CASSTPGRHGGDGYTF
. | TRBJ2-1 | TRBD1 | TRBV30 | TGTGCCTGGAGTGGGGACAGGGTTTACAATGAGCAGTTCTTC | CAWSGDRVYNEQFF
. | TRBJ2-3 | TRBD2 | TRBV5-6 | TGTGCCAGCAGCTTGGAAATAGCGGGGCGCGGAGATACGCAGTATTTT | CASSLEIAGRGDTQYF
. | TRBJ2-1 | TRBD1 | TRBV27 | TGTGCCAGCAGTTCCTCCGGGACAGGGCAGCGAGTGCAGTTCTTC | CASSSSGTGQRVQFF
. | TRBJ1-2 | . | TRBV21-1 | TGTGCCAGTACTTCCCCCCATGGCTACACCTTC | CASTSPHGYTF
. | TRBJ1-1 | . | TRBV10-3 | TGTGCCACCGCCAGCAGACAGTTGAACACTGAAGCTTTCTTT | CATASRQLNTEAFF